A selection of T cell receptor beta chains follows, all from one sample in a study of cytotoxic CD8 clonotypes in ibrutinib-treated CLL. Using immunoSEQ multiplex PCR, the repertoire was profiled, and TCRdb retains in-frame clones only, with some absent. This sample yields about 140,000 clones, of which 75% to 95% are seen a single time; 9.5% to 14% belongs to the top ten. Specimen: PBMCs, collected after 12 months of ibrutinib treatment. Receptor source: a human donor with chronic lymphocytic leukemia. CDR3s include the opening cysteine and the closing phenylalanine or tryptophan. D genes are given only for firm matches. Not every row has a clone size; where given, it reads once, few, many or a size class.

few	TRBJ2-2	-	TRBV27	TGTGCCAGCAGCCCGATGGGCCTCAACACCGGGGAGCTGTTTTTT	CASSPMGLNTGELFF
-	TRBJ1-2	TRBD1	TRBV28	TGTGCCAGCAGCACCCCTTCCGGGACAGGGGCCTATGGCTACACCTTC	CASSTPSGTGAYGYTF
-	TRBJ2-3	-	TRBV2	TGTGCCAGTGAAAGGGGCAGCGGACCCACAGATACGCAGTATTTT	CASERGSGPTDTQYF
-	TRBJ2-7	-	TRBV28	TGTGCCAGCAGTTTATGGAACGCGGGATCGGGGGAGCAGTACTTC	CASSLWNAGSGEQYF
-	TRBJ2-5	TRBD2	TRBV4-2	TGTGCCAGCAGCCCCAAAAAGCGGGGAGAGACCCAGTACTTC	CASSPKKRGETQYF
-	TRBJ2-7	TRBD2	TRBV6-5	TGTGCCAGCAGCCCCCTTGGCGGGGGAAAGGACGAGCAGTACTTC	CASSPLGGGKDEQYF
-	TRBJ2-1	-	TRBV5-1	TGCGCCAGCAGCTTGGCCTCGGGAAATGAGCAGTTCTTC	CASSLASGNEQFF
-	TRBJ2-7	TRBD1	TRBV4-1	TGCGCCAGCAGCCAAGAGACAGGGTACGAGCAGTACTTC	CASSQETGYEQYF
-	TRBJ1-2	-	TRBV7-2	TGTGCCAGCAGCTTACGACGCGTGGGACCCGACGGCTACACCTTC	CASSLRRVGPDGYTF
-	TRBJ1-4	-	TRBV30	TGTGCCTGGAGTGATAAGGGGTTGGGTGAAAAACTGTTTTTT	CAWSDKGLGEKLFF
-	TRBJ2-5	TRBD1	TRBV6-1	TGTGCCAGCATCATAACAGGGGCATGGGAGACCCAGTACTTC	CASIITGAWETQYF
-	TRBJ2-1	TRBD2	TRBV19	TGTGCCAGTAGCGGGACTAGCGATAACAATGAGCAGTTCTTC	CASSGTSDNNEQFF
few	TRBJ1-2	-	TRBV6-5	TGTGCCAGCAGTCAACAGGGAGGATCCGGCGGCTACACCTTC	CASSQQGGSGGYTF
once	TRBJ2-7	-	TRBV10-1	TGCGCCAGCTCGGGGACCCCTCACTACGAGCAGTACTTC	CASSGTPHYEQYF
-	TRBJ1-5	TRBD1	TRBV7-6	TGTGCCAGCAGCATCATGGGACAGGGGGGTCAGCCCCAGCATTTT	CASSIMGQGGQPQHF
-	TRBJ2-2	-	TRBV7-7	TGTGCTAGCAGCCCCGGAAATACGAACACCGGGGAGCTGTTTTTT	CASSPGNTNTGELFF
-	TRBJ2-4	-	TRBV11-3	TGTGCCAGCAGCTTACGGACTTCAGGGGATGGCAAAAACATTCAGTACTTC	CASSLRTSGDGKNIQYF
-	TRBJ2-5	TRBD1	TRBV28	TGTGCCAGCAGTTCCGCTTGGACAGGGTACCAAGAGACCCAGTACTTC	CASSSAWTGYQETQYF
-	TRBJ2-5	TRBD1	TRBV5-1	TGCGCCAGCAGGGGACAGGGGACTATCCAAGAGACCCAGTACTTC	CASRGQGTIQETQYF
-	TRBJ1-2	TRBD1	TRBV28	TGTGCCAGCAGCCACGGGACAGGGAACTTCTATGGCTACACCTTC	CASSHGTGNFYGYTF
-	TRBJ1-4	-	TRBV2	TGTGCCAGCAAGGGCTCTAAAAGTGAAAAACTGTTTTTT	CASKGSKSEKLFF
-	TRBJ2-5	TRBD1	TRBV19	TGTGCCAGTAGTATAGCAGGGACAGGGGTCGAGACCCAGTACTTC	CASSIAGTGVETQYF
-	TRBJ2-3	-	TRBV2	TGTGCCAGCCGGGGAGATACGCAGTATTTT	CASRGDTQYF
-	TRBJ2-7	-	TRBV6-1	TGTGCCAGCAGTTATGCAGGTAGCTCCTACGAGCAGTACTTC	CASSYAGSSYEQYF
once	TRBJ2-2	-	TRBV9	TGTGCCAGCAGCCCCCGGCACACCGGGGAGCTGTTTTTT	CASSPRHTGELFF
-	TRBJ2-5	TRBD2	TRBV11-2	TGTGCCAGCAGCATAAGACTAGCGGGACAAGAGACCCAGTACTTC	CASSIRLAGQETQYF
-	TRBJ2-7	TRBD1	TRBV18	TGTGCCAGCTCACCCTATAGCCGACAGGGACCGGACGAGCAGTACTTC	CASSPYSRQGPDEQYF
-	TRBJ2-7	-	TRBV5-5	TGTGCCAGCGAGCCTGCGGGAACCTACGAGCAGTACTTC	CASEPAGTYEQYF
-	TRBJ2-7	-	TRBV7-8	TGTGCCAGCAGCGCAAGGGGGGGGCTCTACGAGCAGTACTTC	CASSARGGLYEQYF
-	TRBJ2-7	TRBD1	TRBV28	TGTGCCAGCAGTTCCGTCCGGGACAGACCCTACGAGCAGTACTTC	CASSSVRDRPYEQYF
-	TRBJ2-3	TRBD1	TRBV5-1	TGCGCCAGCAGCGGGGGACAGCCTAGCACAGATACGCAGTATTTT	CASSGGQPSTDTQYF
-	TRBJ2-5	TRBD2	TRBV11-2	TGTGCCAGCAGCTTAGCCTTCAGCGGGAGATCAGAGACCCAGTACTTC	CASSLAFSGRSETQYF
-	TRBJ2-5	-	TRBV13	TGTGCCAGCAGCTTAGGGGGGCTCGAAGAGACCCAGTACTTC	CASSLGGLEETQYF
-	TRBJ1-5	-	TRBV5-5	TGTGCCAGCAGCTTTAACAGGGTAGGGGATCAGCCCCAGCATTTT	CASSFNRVGDQPQHF
-	TRBJ2-3	-	TRBV7-7	TGTGCTAGCCCCTGCCGCGGGCCTTACACAGATACGCAGTATTTT	CASPCRGPYTDTQYF
-	TRBJ1-2	-	TRBV7-9	TGTGCCAGCAGCCTATCAAAGGACGGAAGTTATGGCTACACCTTC	CASSLSKDGSYGYTF
-	TRBJ2-7	-	TRBV10-3	TGTGCCATCAGTGAGTGGGACTACGAGCAGTACTTC	CAISEWDYEQYF
-	TRBJ2-1	-	TRBV9	TGTGCCAGCAGCGTAGCGGGAGTATATGAGCAGTTCTTC	CASSVAGVYEQFF
-	TRBJ2-7	-	TRBV9	TGTGCCAGCAGCACTACAGGGAGCTCCTACGAGCAGTACTTC	CASSTTGSSYEQYF
-	TRBJ1-4	TRBD1	TRBV28	TGTGCCAGCAGTCCCCTCATCCGGGACAGGGGTCCTAATGAAAAACTGTTTTTT	CASSPLIRDRGPNEKLFF
-	TRBJ1-1	-	TRBV29-1	TGCAGCGTTGAAGGGACTTTTAGGAACACTGAAGCTTTCTTT	CSVEGTFRNTEAFF
-	TRBJ2-7	TRBD2	TRBV27	TGTGCCAGCAGTCCGACTAGCGGGAGATCGGGCGAGCAGTACTTC	CASSPTSGRSGEQYF
-	TRBJ2-7	-	TRBV27	TGTGCCAGCAGTATCCAACGCGGCTCATCCTACGAGCAGTACTTC	CASSIQRGSSYEQYF
-	TRBJ2-3	-	TRBV10-1	TGCGCCAGCAGTGAGTCGATGGACAGCACAGATACGCAGTATTTT	CASSESMDSTDTQYF
-	TRBJ1-1	-	TRBV14	TGTGCCAGCAGCCTAGACCCCATGAACACTGAAGCTTTCTTT	CASSLDPMNTEAFF
-	TRBJ2-1	-	TRBV27	TGTGCCAGCAGTTTAAACTCTTACAATGAGCAGTTCTTC	CASSLNSYNEQFF
-	TRBJ2-1	-	TRBV4-2	TGTGCCAGCAGCCAAGAACCAGACGCGTCCTACAATGAGCAGTTCTTC	CASSQEPDASYNEQFF
-	TRBJ2-3	-	TRBV27	TGTGCCAGCAGTTTAAGACAGGATCTAGATACGCAGTATTTT	CASSLRQDLDTQYF
-	TRBJ2-1	-	TRBV11-3	TGTGCCAGCAGCTCGTCGGGAGACGGCAATGAGCAGTTCTTC	CASSSSGDGNEQFF
-	TRBJ2-1	-	TRBV7-2	TGTGCCAGCACAGACCCCCTGGTCGCTCAGTTCTTC	CASTDPLVAQFF
-	TRBJ2-7	-	TRBV7-2	TGTGCCAGCAGCTTAGCTACCGGGAGCTCTTACGAGCAGTACTTC	CASSLATGSSYEQYF
-	TRBJ1-5	-	TRBV18	TGTGCCAGCTCACGCCTTAGTGGAGCTCAGCCCCAGCATTTT	CASSRLSGAQPQHF
-	TRBJ2-7	-	TRBV5-1	TGCGCCAGCAGCGGTCCAGCCTACGAGCAGTACTTC	CASSGPAYEQYF
-	TRBJ2-7	TRBD2	TRBV9	TGTGCCAGCAGCGTAGGTACTAGCGGTACCTACGAGCAGTACTTC	CASSVGTSGTYEQYF
-	TRBJ2-1	TRBD2	TRBV7-2	TGTGCCAGCAGCTGGAGGACTAGCGGGACCTACAATGAGCAGTTCTTC	CASSWRTSGTYNEQFF
-	TRBJ2-1	-	TRBV29-1	TGCAGCGTTGAGAACAGGGAAGGGGGTGAGCAGTTCTTC	CSVENREGGEQFF
-	TRBJ2-7	-	TRBV5-1	TGCGCCAGCAGCCACGAGGGGGGAAACTACGAGCAGTACTTC	CASSHEGGNYEQYF
-	TRBJ2-3	TRBD2	TRBV7-2	TGTGCCAGCAGCCAATCTAGCGGGAGAAGCACAGATACGCAGTATTTT	CASSQSSGRSTDTQYF